This T cell receptor beta chain was documented in a study of blood T cell repertoires in COVID-19. The data were produced by immunoSEQ multiplex PCR, yet TCRdb's version contains in-frame clones alone and is incomplete. The sample yields roughly 120,000 clones, 87% seen once. The CDR3 has 19 amino acids. Deletions cut 5 bases from V and 8 bases from J, with 32 bases between. The origin of this receptor is a human donor in a cohort sampled during active COVID-19. This sequence joins TRBV5-3 and TRBJ1-5, with a weak D call TRBD1 (6 bases). Being an ORF, TRBV5-3 has a function that is uncertain. Sequences were obtained from peripheral blood. The CDR3 here is CARRGCLQGRGDRHEPQHF. CDR3 nucleotides: TGTGCCAGAAGAGGCTGTCTACAGGGCCGCGGCGACAGACATGAGCCCCAGCATTTT.